A single sample is the source of the 31 T cell receptor beta chains below, sequenced in a study of cytotoxic CD8 clonotypes in ibrutinib-treated CLL. Clones were read by immunoSEQ multiplex PCR, and TCRdb kept only the in-frame ones, dropping some. The sample contains about 140,000 clones, around three quarters of which appear only once. The sample consisted of PBMCs, taken after 12 months of ibrutinib treatment. All receptors come from a human donor with chronic lymphocytic leukemia.

To note about this clone: The same CDR3 is also encoded by other DNA sequences in this sample. This chain connects TRBV15 to TRBJ2-5; no reliable D call. Trimming removed 0 bases from V and 4 bases from J, with 3 bases in between. CDR1 is LNHNV, CDR2 YYDKDF, per germline (reference sequence). The CDR3 covers 12 residues. The CDR3 DNA is TGTGCCACCAGCAGAGATCGAGAGACCCAGTACTTC. Protein product: CATSRDRETQYF. Using reference TRBV15 and TRBJ2-5 for the parts outside the CDR3, the full variable domain is DAMVIQNPRYQVTQFGKPVTLSCSQTLNHNVMYWYQQKSSQAPKLLFHYYDKDFNNEADTPDNFQSRRPNTSFCFLDIRSPGLGDTAMYLCATSRDRETQYFGPGTRLLVL.

The chain employs TRBV18 and TRBJ2-5; 9 bases line up with TRBD1. Germline V gene lookup returns CDR1 KGHSH and CDR2 LQKENI. V shed 6 bases and J 3 bases; nucleotides not matched to a gene: 11. The CDR3 loop spans 16 amino acids. CDR3 coding DNA: TGTGCCAGCTCTTCAGGACAGGGGAGGGTCAAAGAGACCCAGTACTTC. It translates to CASSSGQGRVKETQYF.

This rearrangement joins TRBV18 to TRBJ2-7; TRBD1 agrees at 7 bases. The CDR3 runs 17 residues. Trimming took 4 bases from V and 1 from J; bases not matched to a gene: 13. Looked up from germline, CDR1 is KGHSH and CDR2 is LQKENI. CDR3 nucleotides: TGTGCCAGCTCACTAATACCGGGACAGAGTTCTTCCTACGAGCAGTACTTC. It encodes CASSLIPGQSSSYEQYF. Complete variable domain (other parts from reference TRBV18 and TRBJ2-7): NAGVMQNPRHLVRRRGQEARLRCSPMKGHSHVYWYRQLPEEGLKFMVYLQKENIIDESGMPKERFSAEFPKEGPSILRIQQVVRGDSAAYFCASSLIPGQSSSYEQYFGPGTRLTVT.

The rearrangement links TRBV6-5 to TRBJ1-2, with 7 bases aligning to TRBD1. The CDR3 loop spans 14 amino acids. Per germline, CDR1 MNHEY and CDR2 SVGAGI. Losses at the gene ends were 5 bases for V and 0 bases for J; bases not matched to a gene: 3. The CDR3 DNA is TGTGCCAGCAGTACGGGACAGCCTAACTATGGCTACACCTTC. As protein: CASSTGQPNYGYTF.

This chain uses TRBV5-1 with TRBJ2-7; a possible D gene is TRBD2 (5 bases). There are 15 residues in the CDR3. Germline CDR1 reads SGHRS; CDR2 reads YFSETQ. V gave up 0 bases and J gave up 1 base, with 11 bases separating them. The CDR3 sequence: CASSLGVERSYEQYF. CDR3 sequence (DNA): TGCGCCAGCAGCTTGGGCGTAGAGCGGTCCTACGAGCAGTACTTC.

The table lists this clone with a few counts. The chain employs TRBV29-1 and TRBJ2-5; D may correspond to TRBD1 or TRBD2 (6 bases each). Germline CDR1 is SQVTM and CDR2 is ANQGSEA. The CDR3 runs 15 residues. V gave up 4 bases and J gave up 5 bases, with 20 bases separating them. CDR3 amino acids: CSVAGTELGGETQYF. In DNA, the CDR3 is TGCAGCGTTGCGGGAACGGAGCTAGGGGGGGAGACCCAGTACTTC.

This clone was picked up one time. This chain connects TRBV27 to TRBJ1-6; D call uncertain. CDR3 length: 13 amino acids. Trimming left V 6 bases short and J 9 bases short, with 12 bases between. Germline lookup yields CDR1 MNHEY and CDR2 SMNVEV (reference sequence). CDR3 sequence reads: CASSPNEGSPLHF. The CDR3 DNA sequence: TGTGCCAGCAGCCCTAATGAAGGTTCACCCCTCCACTTT.

This chain connects TRBV2 to TRBJ2-7; D gene ambiguous. Deletions cut 3 bases from V and 4 bases from J, with 7 bases between. The CDR3 totals 12 residues. CDR1 and CDR2 (germline): SNHLY, FYNNEI. The CDR3 DNA is TGTGCCAGCAGTGATTCCCGGTACGAGCAGTACTTC. Protein sequence: CASSDSRYEQYF.

This clone was recorded only once. This chain connects TRBV7-3 to TRBJ2-3; 9 bases are shared with TRBD2. There are 16 residues in the CDR3. After removal of 0 bases from V and 1 base from J, the junction contained 2 bases not matched to a gene. Looked up from germline, CDR1 is SGHTA and CDR2 is FQGTGA. The CDR3 spells CASSLTASGGTDTQYF. CDR3 nucleotides: TGTGCCAGCAGCTTAACAGCTAGCGGGGGCACAGATACGCAGTATTTT.

Here the CDR3 reads CASSPRDSKTDTQYF. The CDR3 nucleotides are TGTGCCAGCAGCCCCCGGGACTCAAAAACAGATACGCAGTATTTT. The V call is TRBV7-3, the J call TRBJ2-3; D might be TRBD2 (6 bases). Germline V lookup: CDR1 SGHTA, CDR2 FQGTGA. V lost 5 bases and J lost 3, with 15 bases in between. The length of the CDR3 is 15 residues.

The chain couples TRBV28 to TRBJ1-4; TRBD1 matches at 10 bases. V lost 5 bases to trimming and J lost 15 bases; unmatched junction nucleotides: 18. The germline gives CDR1 MDHEN, CDR2 SYDVKM. This CDR3 is 16 amino acids long. Here the CDR3 DNA reads TGTGCCAGCAGTCGACGACCGGGACAGGGGACCCGGACGGTGTTTTTT. Translating gives CASSRRPGQGTRTVFF.

This chain connects TRBV25-1 to TRBJ1-1; D uncertain. The CDR3 covers 12 residues. CDR1 is MGHDK, CDR2 SYGVNS, per germline. Trimming took off 5 bases at V and 1 base at J, with 5 bases between the two ends. The CDR3 loop is CASSSGNTEAFF. Here the CDR3 DNA reads TGTGCCAGCAGTAGCGGGAACACTGAAGCTTTCTTT.

The rearrangement uses TRBV18 and TRBJ2-7, with D possibly being TRBD2 (6 bases). The germline gives CDR1 KGHSH, CDR2 LQKENI. Trimming stripped 3 bases from V and 3 bases from J, with 12 bases between. The CDR3 runs to 14 residues. The CDR3 DNA follows: TGTGCCAGCTCACCGACTAGTTTCGACTACGAGCAGTACTTC. Translating it yields CASSPTSFDYEQYF.

The gene calls are TRBV19 and TRBJ1-2; 8 nucleotides agree with TRBD1. CDR1 LNHDA and CDR2 SQIVND come from the germline V gene (reference sequence). The CDR3 extends over 19 amino acids. V trimming: 1 base; J trimming: 4 bases; junction bases outside the gene matches: 17. The CDR3 reads CASSIGVAGQEKLVYGYTF. The DNA of the CDR3 is TGTGCCAGTAGTATAGGAGTTGCGGGACAGGAGAAACTTGTCTATGGCTACACCTTC.

V gene TRBV16 combines with J gene TRBJ2-1; 10 nucleotides agree with TRBD1. The CDR3 runs 15 residues. With 7 bases clipped from V and 4 bases from J, the junction kept 7 bases outside the gene matches. The germline V gene has CDR1 KGHSY and CDR2 FQNENV. The CDR3 nucleotides are TGTGCCAGCACCGGGACAGGGGCCGGATACAATGAGCAGTTCTTC. Translating gives CASTGTGAGYNEQFF.

The J gene is TRBJ2-7, the V gene TRBV4-2, with 7 bases fitting TRBD2. This CDR3 is 17 amino acids long. V dropped 0 bases and J dropped 6; count of bases not matched to a gene: 14. CDR1 is LGHNA and CDR2 is YNFKEQ in the germline V gene. In DNA form, the CDR3 reads TGTGCCAGCAGCCAAGATCCTCCTAGCGGTATGGTACCCGAGCAGTACTTC. The encoded protein is CASSQDPPSGMVPEQYF.

This clone appeared once. V usage is TRBV28 and J usage is TRBJ2-7; D is unclear. The CDR3 length is 14 residues. The ends were cut back, 3 bases at V and 3 bases at J, with 12 bases in the middle. The germline gives CDR1 MDHEN, CDR2 SYDVKM. CDR3 sequence: CASSLGGSIYEQYF. CDR3 bases: TGTGCCAGCAGTTTGGGCGGATCAATCTACGAGCAGTACTTC.

The chain employs TRBV6-5 and TRBJ2-1; either TRBD1 or TRBD2 may fit D (5 bases each). Germline CDR1 reads MNHEY; CDR2 reads SVGAGI. There are 14 residues in the CDR3. Deletions cut 9 bases from V and 1 base from J, with 13 bases between. For the CDR3, the DNA is TGTGCCAGTTCGGGGCTGAGGTCCTACAATGAGCAGTTCTTC. Its translation is CASSGLRSYNEQFF.

This clone was observed a few times. CDR3 region: CASSLYEGYEQYF. Written as DNA, the CDR3 is TGTGCCAGCAGTTTATATGAGGGATACGAGCAGTACTTC. V gene TRBV27 combines with J gene TRBJ2-7; perhaps TRBD2 as D (5 bases). Per germline, CDR1 MNHEY and CDR2 SMNVEV (reference sequence). Trimming removed 1 base from V and 4 bases from J, with 8 bases in between. The CDR3 has 13 residues.

The V gene is TRBV7-2, the J gene TRBJ1-2; 9 nucleotides match TRBD1. The CDR3 has 15 amino acids. Losses at the gene ends were 1 base for V and 9 bases for J; bases not matched to a gene: 9. Looked up from germline, CDR1 is SGHTA and CDR2 is FQGNSA. As DNA, the CDR3 is TGTGCCAGCAGCTTAGAGGGCAGGGACAGGGCCCGCTACACCTTC. It encodes CASSLEGRDRARYTF.

This clone is a singleton in its sample. The chain combines TRBV7-2 with TRBJ2-5; no clear D gene. The CDR3 spans 14 residues. The V gene lost 2 bases and the J gene lost 2 bases, with 9 bases spanning the gap. Germline V gives CDR1 SGHTA, CDR2 FQGNSA. The CDR3: CTSSLYREQETQYF. DNA for the CDR3: TGTACCAGCAGCTTATATCGCGAACAAGAGACCCAGTACTTC.

This chain links TRBV2 with TRBJ1-4; 10 nucleotides match TRBD1. Unmatched junction bases numbered 9, after V lost 10 bases and J lost 7 bases. CDR1 and CDR2 (germline): SNHLY, FYNNEI. The CDR3 length is 14 residues. The CDR3: CATARQGAGEKLFF. The CDR3 DNA is TGTGCCACCGCAAGACAGGGGGCGGGTGAAAAACTGTTTTTT.

This rearrangement joins TRBV7-9 to TRBJ2-7, with 8 nucleotides matching TRBD1. With 7 bases clipped from V and 4 bases from J, the junction kept 6 bases outside the gene matches. Germline V lookup: CDR1 SEHNR, CDR2 FQNEAQ (reference sequence). This CDR3 has 13 residues. CDR3 bases: TGTGCCAGCATCGGACAGGGAACGTACGAGCAGTACTTC. This encodes CASIGQGTYEQYF.

This clone has just a few counts. V gene TRBV7-2 combines with J gene TRBJ1-6; D unclear. CDR1 SGHTA and CDR2 FQGNSA come from the germline V gene. The CDR3 consists of 16 residues. Trimming took off 0 bases at V and 0 bases at J, with 6 bases between the two ends. CDR3 amino acids: CASSLAQSSYNSPLHF. Here the CDR3 DNA reads TGTGCCAGCAGCTTAGCACAGAGCTCCTATAATTCACCCCTCCACTTT.

This chain uses TRBV27 with TRBJ2-6; 7 positions match TRBD2. Germline loops: CDR1 MNHEY, CDR2 SMNVEV (reference sequence). There are 18 residues in the CDR3. After removal of 1 base from V and 0 bases from J, the junction contained 6 bases not matched to a gene. CDR3 in amino acids: CASSLLGGSSSGANVLTF. The DNA of the CDR3 is TGTGCCAGCAGTTTATTGGGGGGGTCGAGCTCTGGGGCCAACGTCCTGACTTTC.

This clone was counted between two and nine times. The V and J genes are TRBV6-5 and TRBJ2-1; tentative D call: TRBD1 (5 bases). Trimming removed 4 bases from V and 4 bases from J, with 8 bases in between. CDR3 length: 13 residues. Looked up from germline, CDR1 is MNHEY and CDR2 is SVGAGI. Written as DNA, the CDR3 is TGTGCCAGCAGTTTCCGGACATACAATGAGCAGTTCTTC. This gives the protein CASSFRTYNEQFF.

V usage is TRBV5-1 and J usage is TRBJ2-3, with TRBD1 as a possible D gene (7 bases). The V end lost 0 bases, the J end lost 0 bases, and 17 bases lay between the germline ends. The CDR3 extends over 18 amino acids. Germline CDR1 and CDR2: SGHRS and YFSETQ. The CDR3 protein is CASSLVGWRDSSTDTQYF. In DNA, the CDR3 is TGCGCCAGCAGCTTGGTGGGTTGGAGGGACAGTAGCACAGATACGCAGTATTTT.

The gene calls are TRBV9 and TRBJ2-7; 8 nucleotides align to TRBD1. V was clipped by 4 bases and J by 1 base; unmatched bases: 1. The CDR3 contains 13 residues. Per the germline V gene, CDR1 is SGDLS and CDR2 is YYNGEE. The CDR3: CASSRQGSYEQYF. For the CDR3, the DNA is TGTGCCAGCAGCCGACAGGGGTCCTACGAGCAGTACTTC.

The V gene is TRBV6-1, the J gene TRBJ2-5, with D unclear. V gave up 7 bases and J gave up 2 bases, with 11 bases separating them. The CDR3 loop spans 13 amino acids. Looked up from germline, CDR1 is MNHNS and CDR2 is SASEGT. Written as DNA, the CDR3 is TGTGCCAGCACGAAGGACGCACAAGAGACCCAGTACTTC. Translation: CASTKDAQETQYF.

As concerns this clone: One end of the junction varies from germline; a read error may be responsible. The rearrangement joins TRBV27 to TRBJ2-7; possibly TRBD1 or TRBD2 for D (5 bases each). The CDR3 is made up of 11 amino acids. Germline-derived CDR1 and CDR2 are MNHEY and SMNVEV (reference sequence). CDR3 amino acids: CASRRDPSFHF. The CDR3 region has the DNA TGTGCCAGCAGGAGGGACCCTTCTTTCCACTTC.

CDR3 coding DNA: TGTGCCGGACGCCGGGGGAACACTGAAGCTTTCTTT. The encoded protein is CAGRRGNTEAFF. The chain links TRBV6-1 to TRBJ1-1; D uncertain. Germline V gene lookup returns CDR1 MNHNS and CDR2 SASEGT. Trimming cost V 11 bases and J 1 base, with 11 bases left between them. The length of the CDR3 is 12 residues.